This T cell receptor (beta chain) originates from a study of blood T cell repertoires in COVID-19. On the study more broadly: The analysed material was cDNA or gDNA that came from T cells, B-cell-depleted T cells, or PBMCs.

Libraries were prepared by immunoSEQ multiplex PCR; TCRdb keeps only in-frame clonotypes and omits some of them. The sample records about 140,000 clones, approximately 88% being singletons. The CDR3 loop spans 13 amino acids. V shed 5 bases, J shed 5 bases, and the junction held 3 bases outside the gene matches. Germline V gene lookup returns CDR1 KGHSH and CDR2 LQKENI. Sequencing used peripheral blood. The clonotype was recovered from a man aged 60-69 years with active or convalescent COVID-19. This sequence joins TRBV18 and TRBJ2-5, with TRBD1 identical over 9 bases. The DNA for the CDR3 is TGTGCCAGCTCAGCCGGGACAGGGGAGACCCAGTACTTC. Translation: CASSAGTGETQYF.